This TCR beta chain was retrieved from a study of blood T cell repertoires in COVID-19. Turning to the study itself: Both acute and convalescent COVID-19 samples were obtained from the United States, Italy and Spain.

Germline-derived CDR1 and CDR2 are MNHEY and SMNVEV (reference sequence). V lost 4 bases to trimming and J lost 2 bases, with 14 bases between them. The CDR3 contains 15 residues. As handled by the study authors: Reference gene primer amplification gave estimated nucleated cell counts. Repertoires were generated with immunoSEQ multiplex PCR, while TCRdb's copy carries only in-frame clones and drops some. V and J calls and clone size are copied from that table; D and trimming were computed from the DNA. Seen here are about 160,000 clones, about 80% observed once, and the top ten hold 5.5% to 7.5%. This sequence joins TRBV27 and TRBJ1-1; perhaps TRBD1 as D (6 bases). The sample taken for sequencing was peripheral blood. The sequence was collected from a woman aged 35 to 49 with COVID-19, enrolled during active disease. CDR3 sequence reads: CASSSYRALNTEAFF. Written as DNA, the CDR3 is TGTGCCAGCAGTTCTTACAGGGCTTTAAACACTGAAGCTTTCTTT.